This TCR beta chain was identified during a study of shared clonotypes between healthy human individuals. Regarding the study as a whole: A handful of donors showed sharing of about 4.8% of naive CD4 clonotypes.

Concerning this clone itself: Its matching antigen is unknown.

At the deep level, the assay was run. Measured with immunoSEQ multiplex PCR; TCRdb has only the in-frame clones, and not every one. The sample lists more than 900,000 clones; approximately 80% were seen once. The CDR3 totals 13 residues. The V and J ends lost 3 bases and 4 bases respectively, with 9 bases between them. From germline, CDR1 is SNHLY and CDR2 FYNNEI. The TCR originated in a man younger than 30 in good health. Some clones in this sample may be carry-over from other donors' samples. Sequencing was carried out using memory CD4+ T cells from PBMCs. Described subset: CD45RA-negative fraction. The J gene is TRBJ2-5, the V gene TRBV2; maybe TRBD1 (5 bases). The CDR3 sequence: CASSDRVGETQYF. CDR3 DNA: TGTGCCAGCAGTGACAGGGTGGGAGAGACCCAGTACTTC.